One sample yielded the 10 T cell receptor beta chains listed below, sequenced in a study of cytomegalovirus exposure and HLA in healthy donors. 13 Jbeta primers and 60 Vbeta primers were used for the PCR. Sequencing used immunoSEQ multiplex PCR; TCRdb keeps in-frame clones, though not all of them. The sample carries 89,000 or so clones, 84% recorded once. Sequencing was performed on PBMCs. The receptors were gathered from a woman under 30 in good health and CMV-seropositive.

This CDR3 is CAIRPDINYGYTF. CDR3 DNA sequence: TGTGCCATCAGGCCGGACATAAACTATGGCTACACCTTC. This sequence joins TRBV10-3 and TRBJ1-2; tentative D call: TRBD1 (5 bases). The CDR3 sequence is 13 residues long. Germline CDR1 reads ENHRY; CDR2 reads SYGVKD. Trimming took off 6 bases at V and 2 bases at J, with 10 bases between the two ends.

The chain couples TRBV7-9 to TRBJ2-2, with D uncertain. The germline V gene has CDR1 SEHNR and CDR2 FQNEAQ (reference sequence). The length of the CDR3 is 13 residues. The V gene lost 8 bases and the J gene lost 0 bases, with 7 bases spanning the gap. As DNA, the CDR3 is TGTGCCAGCCCCCGTTCGAACACCGGGGAGCTGTTTTTT. The encoded protein is CASPRSNTGELFF.

The V call is TRBV9, the J call TRBJ2-7; 9 bases match TRBD1. The V and J ends lost 0 bases and 2 bases, in that order; junction bases with no gene match: 6. The germline V gene has CDR1 SGDLS and CDR2 YYNGEE. This CDR3 comprises 16 residues. The CDR3 here is CASSVAGTGWAYEQYF. In nucleotides, the CDR3 is TGTGCCAGCAGCGTAGCAGGGACAGGGTGGGCCTACGAGCAGTACTTC.

This chain connects TRBV7-2 to TRBJ2-7, with TRBD2 identical over 8 bases. There are 14 residues in the CDR3. CDR1 and CDR2 (germline): SGHTA, FQGNSA. The junction had 1 base not matched to a gene; V was cut back by 0 bases and J by 3 bases. The CDR3 spells CASSLASGSYEQYF. The CDR3 DNA is TGTGCCAGCAGCTTAGCCAGCGGGAGCTACGAGCAGTACTTC.

V and J are TRBV30 and TRBJ2-3, with 9 bases that match TRBD2. The CDR3 totals 14 residues. Trimming took 7 bases from V and 4 from J; bases not matched to a gene: 9. Per germline, CDR1 GTSNPN and CDR2 SVGIG (reference sequence). The DNA for the CDR3 is TGTGCCTACTGCGGAATAGCGGGAGCAGATACGCAGTATTTT. Translation gives CAYCGIAGADTQYF.

The chain carries TRBV7-9 and TRBJ1-2; D possibly corresponds to TRBD1 (6 bases). With 6 bases removed from V and 8 bases from J, the gap between germline ends came to 19 bases. This CDR3 region has 14 residues. Per the germline V gene, CDR1 is SEHNR and CDR2 is FQNEAQ (reference sequence). CDR3 nucleotides: TGTGCCAGCAGTCAAATTCAGGACAGAGGGGGCTACACCTTC. This sequence encodes CASSQIQDRGGYTF.

The sample holds one count of this clone. The chain recombines TRBV4-1 with TRBJ2-7; 8 bases match TRBD1. This CDR3 has 14 residues. CDR1 is MGHRA and CDR2 is YSYEKL in the germline V gene. The ends lost 3 bases at V and 5 bases at J; junction bases unmatched: 6. CDR3 in DNA: TGCGCCAGCAGCCACGTCGGACAGGGAAACGAGCAGTACTTC. It specifies CASSHVGQGNEQYF.

The chain recombines TRBV6-5 with TRBJ2-2; D is ambiguous. CDR1 is MNHEY, CDR2 SVGAGI, per germline. CDR3 length: 13 residues. Deletions cut 6 bases from V and 4 bases from J, with 9 bases between. The CDR3 is CASRQDFTGELFF. The CDR3 bases are TGTGCCAGCAGGCAAGACTTCACCGGGGAGCTGTTTTTT.

Regarding this clone: An end of the junction does not agree with germline; a read error may underlie this. The chain couples TRBV11-2 to TRBJ2-5; possibly TRBD1 for D (5 bases). Germline V gene lookup returns CDR1 SGHAT and CDR2 FQNNGV. The CDR3 consists of 14 residues. The CDR3 sequence: CASSRNRNQETQYF. CDR3 nucleotides: TGTGCCAGCAGTAGAAACAGGAACCAGGAGACCCAGTACTTC.

The chain joins TRBV6-6 to TRBJ1-2; D is unresolved. The CDR3 consists of 15 residues. With 2 bases removed from V and 0 bases from J, the gap between germline ends came to 10 bases. From germline, CDR1 is MNHNY and CDR2 SVGAGI (reference sequence). The CDR3 here is CASSYPAGSNYGYTF. CDR3 nucleotide sequence: TGTGCCAGCAGTTACCCCGCAGGCTCTAACTATGGCTACACCTTC.